The 2 T cell receptor beta chains reported below all come from one sample, sequenced in a study of regulatory T cells in long-lasting Graves disease. As for time point: newly diagnosed GD, antithyroid drugs for less than 3 months. Extracted PBMC RNA gave rise to the TCR library. CDR3-region Arm-PCR and iRepertoire HTBI primers produced the TCR beta libraries. A single record per CDR3 protein comes from TCRdb applying MiXCR to the multiplex PCR reads. The sample lists around 500,000 distinct CDR3 sequences, approximately 13% occurring once. This sample was also put to use in a study of T cells in Graves' hyperthyroidism and ophthalmopathy.

This specimen consisted of peripheral blood mononuclear cells (PBMCs), obtained at new diagnosis, from a patient treated with antithyroid drugs. Source of these receptors: a man aged 25-45 years with Graves disease.

This clonotype was recorded at least ten times. The rearrangement uses TRBV29-1 and TRBJ1-2; a weak D match, TRBD1 (5 bases). V was pared by 1 base and J by 11 bases, with 17 bases between. This CDR3 contains 13 residues. Germline CDR1 is SQVTM and CDR2 is ANQGSEA. CDR3 sequence (DNA): TGCAGCGTTGAAGCCGTGGCAGGGATGTGGTACACCTTC. Protein product: CSVEAVAGMWYTF.

This clonotype has at least ten counts. This chain joins TRBV15 and TRBJ2-1; unclear D gene. Deletions cut 4 bases from V and 8 bases from J, with 12 bases between. The CDR3 extends over 13 amino acids. Germline V gives CDR1 LNHNV, CDR2 YYDKDF (reference sequence). The CDR3 protein is CATSTDPSDEQFF. CDR3 in DNA: TGTGCCACCAGCACCGACCCGTCCGATGAGCAGTTCTTC.